Following are 21 T cell receptor beta chains from one sample sequenced in a study of PD-1 blockade in mismatch repair-deficient tumors. For these receptors, no antigen is known. The data were produced by immunoSEQ multiplex PCR, yet TCRdb's version contains in-frame clones alone and is incomplete. The top ten clones hold around 10% of a sample with roughly 13,000 clones, 85% to 90% of them seen once. Time point meaning: identical roughly 10-day culture without peptide (control). Sequences were derived from cells cultured in vitro, sampled from a patient treated with pembrolizumab. The receptors derive from an adult with mismatch repair-deficient cancer.

The chain joins TRBV11-2 to TRBJ1-2, with 7 nucleotides matching TRBD1. Unmatched junction bases numbered 11, after V lost 5 bases and J lost 8 bases. This CDR3 has 14 residues. CDR1 and CDR2 (germline): SGHAT, FQNNGV. CDR3 sequence reads: CASSLSQGNWGYTF. The CDR3, as DNA: TGTGCCAGCAGCCTCTCACAGGGGAATTGGGGCTACACCTTC.

This clone has only one observation. The genes are TRBV9 and TRBJ2-3; D is ambiguous. V gave up 4 bases and J gave up 1 base, with 13 bases separating them. Germline assignment: CDR1 SGDLS and CDR2 YYNGEE. The CDR3 runs 15 residues. The CDR3 reads CASSPQTVRTDTQYF. CDR3 DNA sequence: TGTGCCAGCAGCCCCCAGACGGTACGCACAGATACGCAGTATTTT.

The V gene is TRBV6-4, the J gene TRBJ1-5, with 9 bases lining up with TRBD1. The CDR3 contains 16 residues. CDR1 is MRHNA and CDR2 is SNTAGT in the germline V gene. V lost 7 bases, J lost 3 bases, and 10 bases stayed unmatched. CDR3 region: CASTHRGLGANQPQHF. The CDR3 DNA reads TGTGCCAGCACCCACAGGGGGCTGGGGGCCAATCAGCCCCAGCATTTT.

The CDR3 here is CASSPEAGGWETQYF. The CDR3 nucleotides are TGTGCCAGCAGCCCGGAAGCGGGAGGGTGGGAGACCCAGTACTTC. The chain is built from TRBV7-9 and TRBJ2-5; 10 bases match TRBD2. Trimming cost V 5 bases and J 5 bases; bases outside gene matches: 8. CDR1 and CDR2 from the germline V gene are SEHNR and FQNEAQ (reference sequence). The CDR3 totals 15 residues.

This chain links TRBV6-4 with TRBJ2-1; D not resolved. The ends were cut back, 2 bases at V and 1 base at J, with 3 bases in the middle. This CDR3 has 13 residues. The germline V gene has CDR1 MRHNA and CDR2 SNTAGT. DNA of the CDR3: TGTGCCAGCAGTGACAAATCCTACAATGAGCAGTTCTTC. It translates to CASSDKSYNEQFF.

The chain has TRBV5-1 and TRBJ2-5, with a possible D match to TRBD1 (6 bases). The CDR3 covers 15 residues. V was trimmed by 4 bases and J by 5 bases, leaving 18 bases between them. The germline CDR1 and CDR2 sequences are SGHRS and YFSETQ. CDR3 bases: TGCGCCAGCAGCCGGATTCAGAGGGGGTCGGAGACCCAGTACTTC. Translating it yields CASSRIQRGSETQYF.

The chain combines TRBV30 with TRBJ2-3; D remains unclear. Germline CDR1 reads GTSNPN; CDR2 reads SVGIG (reference sequence). The CDR3 covers 12 residues. V lost 1 base and J lost 5, with 7 bases in between. The CDR3 bases are TGTGCCTGGAGTGGGAGCCTAGATACGCAGTATTTT. Translated, it gives CAWSGSLDTQYF.

This clone came up once. A junction end diverges from the germline sequence, so it may reflect a read error. The J gene is TRBJ2-5, the V gene TRBV7-9; 10 positions agree with TRBD2. CDR3 length: 11 residues. Germline lookup yields CDR1 SEHNR and CDR2 FQNEAQ (reference sequence). CDR3 in amino acids: CASSLAGGQYF. For the CDR3, the DNA is TGTGCCAGCAGTTTAGCGGGGGGCCAGTACTTC.

J is TRBJ2-7 and V is TRBV9, with D tentatively TRBD2 (6 bases). Germline CDR1 is SGDLS and CDR2 is YYNGEE. With 4 bases removed from V and 1 base from J, the gap between germline ends came to 12 bases. This CDR3 spans 14 amino acids. CDR3 DNA: TGTGCCAGCAGCCCGGAAGGAGGGTCCTACGAGCAGTACTTC. It encodes CASSPEGGSYEQYF.

The chain links TRBV28 to TRBJ1-3; D is ambiguous. CDR1 is MDHEN, CDR2 SYDVKM, per germline. With 7 bases removed from V and 8 bases from J, the gap between germline ends came to 18 bases. The CDR3 totals 14 residues. In DNA, the CDR3 is TGTGCCAGCACCCCCTTGGCCGTGCTTCACACCATATATTTT. This encodes CASTPLAVLHTIYF.

The chain joins TRBV7-3 to TRBJ1-1; D unclear. CDR1 SGHTA and CDR2 FQGTGA come from the germline V gene. V was trimmed by 5 bases and J by 0 bases, leaving 13 bases between them. This CDR3 region has 15 residues. CDR3 DNA sequence: TGTGCCAGCAGCCCTACCCCGGGATTGAACACTGAAGCTTTCTTT. Its translation is CASSPTPGLNTEAFF.

The chain has TRBV5-1 and TRBJ1-4, with unresolved D. Per the germline V gene, CDR1 is SGHRS and CDR2 is YFSETQ. There are 15 residues in the CDR3. Between the trimmed V and J ends, which lost 0 bases and 7 bases, there was a span of 13 bases. The CDR3 reads CASSLGSGWGEKLFF. As DNA, the CDR3 is TGCGCCAGCAGCTTGGGGTCAGGATGGGGTGAAAAACTGTTTTTT.

V and J are TRBV6-1 and TRBJ2-1, with 7 positions matching TRBD2. The germline gives CDR1 MNHNS, CDR2 SASEGT. The CDR3 runs 15 residues. Trimming took 2 bases from V and 8 from J; bases not matched to a gene: 9. CDR3 sequence reads: CASSELAEAEDEQFF. The CDR3 DNA reads as TGTGCCAGCAGTGAACTAGCGGAGGCAGAGGATGAGCAGTTCTTC.

V usage is TRBV7-8 and J usage is TRBJ1-1, with TRBD1 as a possible D gene (6 bases). CDR1 and CDR2 from the germline V gene are SGHVS and FQNEAQ. The CDR3 spans 14 residues. Trimming pared 7 bases from V and 1 base from J, leaving 13 bases between. This chain's CDR3 is CASTPGARNTEAFF. CDR3 bases: TGTGCCAGCACCCCAGGGGCTAGGAACACTGAAGCTTTCTTT.

The gene calls are TRBV6-5 and TRBJ2-1; perhaps TRBD2 as D (6 bases). CDR1 and CDR2 from the germline V gene are MNHEY and SVGAGI. V gave up 1 base and J gave up 6 bases, with 13 bases separating them. The CDR3 consists of 15 residues. CDR3: CASSYLAGLGNEQFF. The CDR3 DNA reads TGTGCCAGCAGTTACTTGGCGGGATTGGGCAATGAGCAGTTCTTC.

V and J are TRBV10-1 and TRBJ2-7; 11 nucleotides agree with TRBD2. The germline V gene has CDR1 WNHNN and CDR2 SYGVQD (reference sequence). With 6 bases clipped from V and 4 bases from J, the junction kept 5 bases outside the gene matches. The CDR3 is 14 residues long. In nucleotides, the CDR3 is TGCGCCAGCAGGGGACTAGCGGCATTTTACGAGCAGTACTTC. Amino acid sequence: CASRGLAAFYEQYF.

CDR3 nucleotide sequence: TGTGCCAGCAGCCAAGTACCCTCGGGGCCCCAGCATTTT. As protein: CASSQVPSGPQHF. The V call is TRBV14, the J call TRBJ1-5; D remains ambiguous. The germline V gene has CDR1 SGHDN and CDR2 FVKESK. V dropped 1 base and J dropped 9 bases, with 10 bases sitting between them. The CDR3 spans 13 residues. Variable domain in full (rest from reference TRBV14 and TRBJ1-5): EAGVTQFPSHSVIEKGQTVTLRCDPISGHDNLYWYRRVMGKEIKFLLHFVKESKQDESGMPNNRFLAERTGGTYSTLKVQPAELEDSGVYFCASSQVPSGPQHFGDGTRLSIL.

The chain joins TRBV4-2 to TRBJ2-1, with TRBD2 identical over 10 bases. CDR3 length: 16 residues. Germline V gene data show CDR1 as LGHNA and CDR2 as YNFKEQ. V lost 1 base to trimming and J lost 9 bases; unmatched junction nucleotides: 9. The CDR3 sequence: CASSQGIAGGRFEQFF. CDR3 bases: TGTGCCAGCAGCCAAGGAATAGCGGGAGGAAGGTTTGAGCAGTTCTTC.

The gene calls are TRBV28 and TRBJ2-5; D tentatively reads TRBD1 or TRBD2 (5 bases each). CDR3 length: 14 amino acids. The germline V gene encodes CDR1 MDHEN and CDR2 SYDVKM. Trimming removed 3 bases at V and 5 bases at J, with 13 bases between. CDR3 in amino acids: CASSFVGTRETQYF. The CDR3 DNA sequence: TGTGCCAGCAGTTTTGTGGGGACGAGGGAGACCCAGTACTTC.

V and J are TRBV9 and TRBJ2-3; 7 bases are a match to TRBD2. This CDR3 spans 15 amino acids. The trim removed 5 bases at V and 2 bases at J, leaving 8 bases unmatched. Germline lookup yields CDR1 SGDLS and CDR2 YYNGEE. CDR3 sequence (DNA): TGTGCCAGCAGTTCTAGCGGTACATTCACAGATACGCAGTATTTT. Translation: CASSSSGTFTDTQYF.

The chain links TRBV11-2 to TRBJ1-1; D gene ambiguous. The V end lost 5 bases, the J end lost 10 bases, and 14 bases lay between the germline ends. Germline V CDR1 and CDR2: SGHAT, FQNNGV. The CDR3 runs 12 residues. CDR3: CASSPQTSSAFF. The CDR3 DNA is TGTGCCAGCAGCCCGCAGACAAGTTCAGCTTTCTTT.